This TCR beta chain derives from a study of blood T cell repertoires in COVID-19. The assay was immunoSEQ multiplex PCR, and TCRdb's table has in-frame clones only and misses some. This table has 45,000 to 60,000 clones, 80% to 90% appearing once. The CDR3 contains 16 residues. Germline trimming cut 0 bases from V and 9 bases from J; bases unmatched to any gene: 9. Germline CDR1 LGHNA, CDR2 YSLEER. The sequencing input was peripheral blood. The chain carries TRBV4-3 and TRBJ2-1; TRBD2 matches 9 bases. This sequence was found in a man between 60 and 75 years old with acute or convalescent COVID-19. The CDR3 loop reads CASSQERAGGLVEQFF. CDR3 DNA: TGCGCCAGCAGCCAAGAGCGTGCGGGGGGGCTTGTTGAGCAGTTCTTC.